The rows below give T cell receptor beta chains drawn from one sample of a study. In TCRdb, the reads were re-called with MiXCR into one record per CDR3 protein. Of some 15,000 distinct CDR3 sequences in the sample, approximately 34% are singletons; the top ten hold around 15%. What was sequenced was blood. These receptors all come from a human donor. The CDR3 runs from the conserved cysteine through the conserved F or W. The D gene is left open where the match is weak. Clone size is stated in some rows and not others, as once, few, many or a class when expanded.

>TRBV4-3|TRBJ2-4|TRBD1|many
TGCGCCAGCAGCCGACAGGGGGACAGCAAAAACATTCAGTACTTC
CASSRQGDSKNIQYF
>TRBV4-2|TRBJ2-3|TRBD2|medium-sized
TGTGCCAGCAGCCAAGAGACTAGCGGACACACAGATACGCAGTATTTT
CASSQETSGHTDTQYF
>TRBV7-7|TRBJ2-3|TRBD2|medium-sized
TGTGCTAGCAGCCTTACTAGCGCCCGCACAGATACGCAGTATTTT
CASSLTSARTDTQYF
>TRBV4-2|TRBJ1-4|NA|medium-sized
TGTGCCAGCAGCCAAGACTGGAGGGGCAATGAAAAACTGTTTTTT
CASSQDWRGNEKLFF
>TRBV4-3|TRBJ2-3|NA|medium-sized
TGCGCCAGCAGCCAAGATCCTGAGCAGGGCCAAGGGCAGTATTTT
CASSQDPEQGQGQYF
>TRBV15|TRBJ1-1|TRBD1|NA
TGTGCCACCAGCTCTAGGACAGGGTGGGGTGAAGCTTTCTTT
CATSSRTGWGEAFF
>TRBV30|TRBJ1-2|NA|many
TGTGCCTGGAGGACGGGCGGCCCCAGGAACTATGGCTACACCTTC
CAWRTGGPRNYGYTF
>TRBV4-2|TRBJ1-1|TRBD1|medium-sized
TGTGCCAGCAGCCAAGAACAGGGGGCACACACTGAAGCTTTCTTT
CASSQEQGAHTEAFF
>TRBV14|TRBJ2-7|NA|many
TGTGCCAGCAGCCAAGTCGACGTGACCTCCTACGAGCAGTACTTC
CASSQVDVTSYEQYF
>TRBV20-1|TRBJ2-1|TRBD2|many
TGCAGTGCTAGGGGACTAGCGGGGCCCGGTAATGAGCAGTTCTTC
CSARGLAGPGNEQFF
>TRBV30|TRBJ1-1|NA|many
TGTGCCTGGAGTTTTTCTGACCTGACCACTGAAGCTTTCTTT
CAWSFSDLTTEAFF
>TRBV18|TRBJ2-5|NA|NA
TGTGCCAGCTCACCACTTTCGAACACTGAAGCTTACTTC
CASSPLSNTEAYF
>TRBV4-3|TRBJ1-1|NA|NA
TGCGCCAGCAGCCAAGAGGGAGGCACTGAAGCTTTCTTT
CASSQEGGTEAFF
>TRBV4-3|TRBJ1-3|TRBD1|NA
TGCGCCAGCAGCCAAAGGACAGGAACGAACACCATATATTTT
CASSQRTGTNTIYF
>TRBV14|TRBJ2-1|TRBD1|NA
TGTGCCAGCAGAGGGACAGCCTACAATGAGCAGTTCTTC
CASRGTAYNEQFF
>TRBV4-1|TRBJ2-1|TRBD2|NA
TGCGCCAGCAGCCAAGATAAACCTAGCGGCCGCCATGGAGGGTCCCTCTACAATGAGCAGTTCTTC
CASSQDKPSGRHGGSLYNEQFF
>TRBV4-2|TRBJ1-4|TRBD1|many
TGTGCCAGCAGCCGTGGATCGGGGGACAGGAAAAATGAAAAACTGTTTTTT
CASSRGSGDRKNEKLFF
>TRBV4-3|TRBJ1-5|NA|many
TGCGCCAGCAGCCAAGACCGCTATAGCAATCAGCCCCAGCATTTT
CASSQDRYSNQPQHF
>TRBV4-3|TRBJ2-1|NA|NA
TGCGCCAGCAGCCAAAACCCCGAAATAGGCGATGAGCAGTTCTTC
CASSQNPEIGDEQFF
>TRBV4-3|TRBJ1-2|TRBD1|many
TGCGCCAGCAGCCAAGATCTTAGGTGGGACAGGGGTCGGAACTATGGCTACACCTTC
CASSQDLRWDRGRNYGYTF
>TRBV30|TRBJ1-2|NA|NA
TGTGCCTGGAGTGTACAGGACGCCTACTATGGCTACACCTTC
CAWSVQDAYYGYTF
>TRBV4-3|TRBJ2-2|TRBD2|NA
TGCGCCAGCAGCCAAGATGAGGTCGGGAGGCCGCAAACCGGGGAGCTGTTTTTT
CASSQDEVGRPQTGELFF
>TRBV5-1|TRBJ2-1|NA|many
TGCGCCAGCAGCTTGGGAACGGTGGACAGAAACAATGAGCAGTTCTTC
CASSLGTVDRNNEQFF
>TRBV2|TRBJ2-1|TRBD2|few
TGTGCCAGCAGCAGGACTAGCCTAGAGCAGTTCTTC
CASSRTSLEQFF
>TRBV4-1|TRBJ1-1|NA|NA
TGTGCCAGCAGCCAAGACAACAGGGCGCAGACCACTGAAGCTTTCTTT
CASSQDNRAQTTEAFF
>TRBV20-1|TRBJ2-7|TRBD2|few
TGCAGTGCTAGAGAAAGCGGGAGGGCCTTATACGAGCAGTACTTC
CSARESGRALYEQYF
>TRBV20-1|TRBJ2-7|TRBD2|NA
TGCAGTGCCTGGGTCACTAGCGGGGGCTACTACGAGCAGTACTTC
CSAWVTSGGYYEQYF
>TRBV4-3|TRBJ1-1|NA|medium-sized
TGCGCCAGCAGGGGCCTGACGGATAACACTGAAGCTTTCTTT
CASRGLTDNTEAFF
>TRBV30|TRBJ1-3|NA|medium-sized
TGTGCCTGGACAGTCTCTGGAAACACCATATATTTT
CAWTVSGNTIYF
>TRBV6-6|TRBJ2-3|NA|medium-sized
TGTGCCAGCAGTTACTCACAGGGGGGGAGCACAGATACGCAGTATTTT
CASSYSQGGSTDTQYF
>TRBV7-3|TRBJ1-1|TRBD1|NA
TGTGCCAGCAGCTGTAACATTGTGGGGACAGGACACACTGAAGCTTTCTTT
CASSCNIVGTGHTEAFF
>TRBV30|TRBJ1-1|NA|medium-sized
TGTGCCTGGAGACGGTCTGAAGCTTTCTTT
CAWRRSEAFF
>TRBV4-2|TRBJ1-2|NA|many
TGTGCCAGCAGCCAAGATATTTCACCGGGACATACAGGCTACACCTTC
CASSQDISPGHTGYTF
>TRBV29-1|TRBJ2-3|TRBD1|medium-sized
TGCAGCGGGGGGGACAGGGGGAACACAGATACGCAGTATTTT
CSGGDRGNTDTQYF
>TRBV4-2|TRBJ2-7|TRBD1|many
TGTGCCAGCAGCCCGACAGGGGACAGGGCTACGGACGAGCAGTACTTC
CASSPTGDRATDEQYF
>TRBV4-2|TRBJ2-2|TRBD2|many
TGTGCCAGCAGCCAAGAGGGACTAGAAAGTACCGGGGAGCTGTTTTTT
CASSQEGLESTGELFF
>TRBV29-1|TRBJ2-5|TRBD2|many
TGCAGCTTTGAAGGGACTAGATCAGAGACCCAGTACTTC
CSFEGTRSETQYF
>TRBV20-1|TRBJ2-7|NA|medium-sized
TGCAGTGCTACAGGGCCTCCCTCCTACGAGCAGTACTTC
CSATGPPSYEQYF
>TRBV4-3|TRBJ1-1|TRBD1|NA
TGCGCCAGCAGCCAAACCGGGGGGACAGAGGACACTGAAGCTTTCTTT
CASSQTGGTEDTEAFF
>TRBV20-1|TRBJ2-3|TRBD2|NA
TGCAGTGCCAGCTCACTGACTAGCGGGACCACAGATACGCAGTATTTT
CSASSLTSGTTDTQYF
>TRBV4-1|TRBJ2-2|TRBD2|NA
TGCGCCAGCAGCCAAACTACCGGGACTAGCGGGAAGAACACCGGGGAGCTGTTTTTT
CASSQTTGTSGKNTGELFF
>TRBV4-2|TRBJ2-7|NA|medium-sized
TGTGCCAGCAGCCATGTTGGGGCTTACGGTTCCTACGAGCAGTACTTC
CASSHVGAYGSYEQYF
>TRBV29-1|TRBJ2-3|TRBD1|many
TGCAGCGTTCGCCCCGTACCGGGACAGGGCACAGATACGCAGTATTTT
CSVRPVPGQGTDTQYF
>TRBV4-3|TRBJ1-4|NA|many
TGCGCCAGCAGCCAAGACACTGCAACTAATGAAAAACTGTTTTTT
CASSQDTATNEKLFF
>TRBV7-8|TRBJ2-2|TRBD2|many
TGTGCCAGCAGCTTAGGATCTAGCGGTACCGGGGAGCTGTTTTTT
CASSLGSSGTGELFF
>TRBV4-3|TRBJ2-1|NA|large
TGCGCCAGCAGCCAAGTAGTGAGCAGGGGGGTGGACAATGAGCAGTTCTTC
CASSQVVSRGVDNEQFF
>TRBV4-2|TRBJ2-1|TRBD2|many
TGTGCCAGCAGCCATGAACCGGGACTAGCGGGAGAGGAGCAGTTCTTC
CASSHEPGLAGEEQFF
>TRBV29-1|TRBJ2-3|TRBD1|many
TGCAGCGTCCGTGGGGCAGGGGGATTCACAGATACGCAGTATTTT
CSVRGAGGFTDTQYF
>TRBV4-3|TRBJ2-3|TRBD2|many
TGCGCCAGCAGCTGGGGATTTAATAGCGGGAGTAATACGCAGTATTTT
CASSWGFNSGSNTQYF
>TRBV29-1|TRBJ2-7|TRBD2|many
TGCAGCGTCGAGGGACTAGCGGGAGTTGTCGAGCAGTACTTC
CSVEGLAGVVEQYF
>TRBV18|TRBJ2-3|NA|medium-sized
TGTGCCAGCTCCTATACAGATACGCAGTATTTT
CASSYTDTQYF
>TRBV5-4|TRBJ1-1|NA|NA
TGTGCCAGCAGTAGCTCCTACACTGAAGCTTTCTTT
CASSSSYTEAFF
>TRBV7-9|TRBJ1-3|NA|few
TGTGCCAGCAGTCCCAATGGCAACACCATATATTTT
CASSPNGNTIYF
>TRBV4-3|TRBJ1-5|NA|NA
TGCGCCAGCAGCCAAGGGGATACCGATAGCAATCAGCCCCAGCATTTT
CASSQGDTDSNQPQHF
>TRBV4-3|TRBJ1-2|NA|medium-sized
TGCGCCAGCAGCCAAGAAGGGAGAGGGGATGGCTACACCTTC
CASSQEGRGDGYTF
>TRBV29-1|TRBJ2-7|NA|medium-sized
TGCAGCGTCGCCCCAGGCGCTCCCCACTACGAGCAGTACTTC
CSVAPGAPHYEQYF
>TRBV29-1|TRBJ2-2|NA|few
TGCAGCGTTGGTGGAGGACAGTACACCGGGGAGCTGTTTTTT
CSVGGGQYTGELFF